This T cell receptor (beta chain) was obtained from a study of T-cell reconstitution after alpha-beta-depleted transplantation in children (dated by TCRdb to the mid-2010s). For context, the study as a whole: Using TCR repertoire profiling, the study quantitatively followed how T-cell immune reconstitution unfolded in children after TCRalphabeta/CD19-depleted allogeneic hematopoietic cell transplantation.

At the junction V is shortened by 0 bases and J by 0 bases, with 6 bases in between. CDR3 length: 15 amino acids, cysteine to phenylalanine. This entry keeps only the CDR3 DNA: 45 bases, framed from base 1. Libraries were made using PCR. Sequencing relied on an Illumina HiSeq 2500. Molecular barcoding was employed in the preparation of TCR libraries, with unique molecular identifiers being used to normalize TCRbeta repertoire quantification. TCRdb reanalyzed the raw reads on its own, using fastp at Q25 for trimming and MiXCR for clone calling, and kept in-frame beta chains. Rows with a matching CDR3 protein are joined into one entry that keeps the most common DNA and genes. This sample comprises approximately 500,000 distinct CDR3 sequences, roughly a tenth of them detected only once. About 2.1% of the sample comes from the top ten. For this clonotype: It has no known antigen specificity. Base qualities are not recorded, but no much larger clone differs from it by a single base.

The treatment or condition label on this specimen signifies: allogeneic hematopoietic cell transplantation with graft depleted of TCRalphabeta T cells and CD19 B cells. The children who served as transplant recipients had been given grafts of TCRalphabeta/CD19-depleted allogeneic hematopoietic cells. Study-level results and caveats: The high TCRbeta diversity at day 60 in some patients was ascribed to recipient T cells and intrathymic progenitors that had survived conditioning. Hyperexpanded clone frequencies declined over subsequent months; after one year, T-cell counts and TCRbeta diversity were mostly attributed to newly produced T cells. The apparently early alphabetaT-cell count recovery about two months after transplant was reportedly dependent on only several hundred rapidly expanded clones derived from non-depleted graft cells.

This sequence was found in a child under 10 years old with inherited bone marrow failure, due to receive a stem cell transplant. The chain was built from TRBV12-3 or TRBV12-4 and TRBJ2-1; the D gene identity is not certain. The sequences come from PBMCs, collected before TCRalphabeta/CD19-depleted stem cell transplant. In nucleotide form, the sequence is TGTGCCAGCAGTTTAGCTCCAGGCTCCTACAATGAGCAGTTCTTC. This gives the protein CASSLAPGSYNEQFF.